This TCR beta chain was found in a study of beta chain features in type 1 diabetes (dated by TCRdb to the late 2010s). Regarding the research as a whole: Mean age, gender distribution, total cell number and subset yield were not different between patients and healthy donors. A total of approximately 100 million sorted cells were examined across all samples, and the number of cells per subset was strongly correlated with RNA yield. In the study, recently diagnosed type 1 diabetes patients and matched healthy donors were compared on the TCRB repertoires of their sorted circulating CD4+ T cell subsets. Regulatory and stem cell-like memory subsets were isolated from only 8 patients and roughly 8 healthy donors, whereas naive and central memory subsets came from all 30 or so donors.

Each donor gave one peripheral blood draw, averaging approximately 110 mL, which was collected into heparinised tubes. Using a panel that included CD45RO, CCR7, CD25, CD127, CD95 and CD27, naive, central memory, regulatory and stem cell-like memory CD4+ T cells were sorted on a BD FACSAria II. A purity above 98% was achieved for all sorted populations. PBMCs were isolated right away by Lymphoprep density gradient centrifugation and were stained directly, without culture. To minimize batch effects, samples were stained and sorted in pairs, one healthy donor with one patient per experiment. On the study overall, not on this receptor specifically: Because small numbers of individuals were included in the HLA sub-analyses, any influence of HLA type on TCRB rearrangement was left unresolved. Patients with type 1 diabetes made fewer insertions and deleted more nucleotides at VDJ recombination sites, implying thymic rearrangement abnormalities. Naive, central memory and regulatory TCRB repertoires appeared more similar among patients than among healthy donors. Type 1 diabetes patients showed a moderate but significant shortening of TCRB CDR3 length in all four CD4+ subsets. PCR may preferentially amplify shorter templates, but because patient and control samples were amplified and corrected together, any resulting skew would affect both groups equally. Because cDNA was sequenced instead of genomic DNA, highly expressing activated cells could be over-represented, though the groups showed no difference in activation or CD3 levels.

Regarding this clone: Its recognized antigen is unknown. No base quality information exists; no much larger clone differs at one position.

The High Capacity cDNA Reverse Transcription Kit was used to reverse transcribe all of the isolated RNA, meaning that expressed TCRB transcripts were what got sequenced. Naive, central memory and regulatory T cell samples underwent deep immunoSEQ sequencing, averaging around 4 million total reads per sample. Sorted cells were lysed in RLT buffer and RNA was extracted with DNase-treated RNeasy Micro or Mini kits, depending on cell number. Each cell subset was processed on its own to prevent cross-contamination, while patient and healthy donor samples were processed together. The immunoSEQ multiplex PCR was used to amplify TCRB sequences from cDNA, yielding 87-bp fragments that span the CDR3 region. Sequencing of the amplicons was performed on the Illumina HiSeq platform. The study's own analysis went as follows. PCR bias was corrected computationally using synthetic template baselines, and reads within Hamming distance 2 were collapsed, with unmergeable singletons discarded. By aligning reads against IMGT, V, D and J genes, CDR3 length, and insertions or deletions at six rearrangement sites were assigned. Clonotype counts were normalized to sorted cell number within each subset before computing true diversity and Gini coefficients with the tcR R package. The overlap coefficient, calculated on TCRB nucleotide sequences, was used to quantify repertoire sharing. As a proxy for the pre-selection repertoire, out-of-frame TCRB sequences from naive cells were analyzed. This immuneACCESS table, as held by TCRdb, lists in-frame sequences with V and J called but not all clones. Of the missing ones, under half trace to an unresolved V gene in checked studies; the others have no known cause. V, J and clone size derive from that table, while D and trimming were established from the DNA sequence. The sample contains 250,000 to 350,000 clones, approximately 14% of them found a single time. About 0.017% of the sample is taken by the ten largest.

This receptor was obtained from a man between 25 and 39 years old with type 1 diabetes. The sequencing sample was made of naive CD4+ T cells from blood. In light of the paper, this sample's cell subset or site label describes: true naive CD4+ T cells.

The CDR3 region reads CASSVASSRPGELFF. The sequenced DNA: TGTGCCAGCAGCGTAGCTTCTAGCCGGCCCGGGGAGCTGTTTTTT. The chain couples TRBV9 to TRBJ2-2; perhaps TRBD2 is the D gene, with 5 bases matching. The junction carries 12 bases between V and J, which are trimmed by 0 bases and 6 bases respectively. Counted from cysteine to phenylalanine, this CDR3 has 15 amino acids. Just CDR3 DNA is preserved here, 45 bases in frame from base 1. The CDR1 and CDR2 encoded by the germline V gene are SGDLS and YYNGEE.